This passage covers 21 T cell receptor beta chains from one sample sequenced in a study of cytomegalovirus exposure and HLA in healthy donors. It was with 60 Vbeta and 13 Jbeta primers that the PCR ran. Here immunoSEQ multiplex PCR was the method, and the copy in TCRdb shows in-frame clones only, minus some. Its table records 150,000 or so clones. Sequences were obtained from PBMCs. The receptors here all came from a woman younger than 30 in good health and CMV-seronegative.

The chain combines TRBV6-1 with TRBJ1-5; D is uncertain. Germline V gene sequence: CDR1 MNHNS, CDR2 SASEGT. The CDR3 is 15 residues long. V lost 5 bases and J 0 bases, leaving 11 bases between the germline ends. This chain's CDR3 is CASSPEYFSNQPQHF. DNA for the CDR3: TGTGCCAGCAGTCCAGAATATTTTAGCAATCAGCCCCAGCATTTT.

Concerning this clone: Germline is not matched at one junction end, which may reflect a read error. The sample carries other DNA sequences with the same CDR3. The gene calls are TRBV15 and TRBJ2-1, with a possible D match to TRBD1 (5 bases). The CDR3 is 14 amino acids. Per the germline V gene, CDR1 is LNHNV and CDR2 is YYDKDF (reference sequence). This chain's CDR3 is CATGSSRARNEQFF. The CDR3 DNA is TGCGCCACCGGTTCGAGCAGGGCGAGGAATGAGCAGTTCTTC.

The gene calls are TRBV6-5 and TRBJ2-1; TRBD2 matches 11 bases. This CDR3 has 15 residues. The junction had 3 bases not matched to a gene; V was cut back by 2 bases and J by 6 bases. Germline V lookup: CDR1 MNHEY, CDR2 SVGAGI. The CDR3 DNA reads TGTGCCAGCAGTTACACGACTAGCGGGACCAATGAGCAGTTCTTC. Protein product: CASSYTTSGTNEQFF.

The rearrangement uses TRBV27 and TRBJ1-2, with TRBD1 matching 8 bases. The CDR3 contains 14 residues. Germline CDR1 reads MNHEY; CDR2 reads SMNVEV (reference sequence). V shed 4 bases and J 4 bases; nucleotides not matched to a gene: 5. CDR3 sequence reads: CASSSLDRGYGYTF. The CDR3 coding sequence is TGTGCCAGCAGTTCACTAGACAGGGGCTATGGCTACACCTTC.

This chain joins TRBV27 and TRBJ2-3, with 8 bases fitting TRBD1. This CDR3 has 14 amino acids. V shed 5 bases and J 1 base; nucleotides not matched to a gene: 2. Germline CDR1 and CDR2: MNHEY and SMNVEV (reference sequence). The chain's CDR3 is CASSLDRGTDTQYF. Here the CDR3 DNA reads TGTGCCAGCAGTCTGGACAGGGGCACAGATACGCAGTATTTT.

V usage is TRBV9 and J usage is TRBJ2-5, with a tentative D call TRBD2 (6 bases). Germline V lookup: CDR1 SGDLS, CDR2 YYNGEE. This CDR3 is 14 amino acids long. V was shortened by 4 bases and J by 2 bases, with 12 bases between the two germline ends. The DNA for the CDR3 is TGTGCCAGCAGCCGGGACTTGACGCAAGAGACCCAGTACTTC. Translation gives CASSRDLTQETQYF. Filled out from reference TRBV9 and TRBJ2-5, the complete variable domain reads DSGVTQTPKHLITATGQRVTLRCSPRSGDLSVYWYQQSLDQGLQFLIQYYNGEERAKGNILERFSAQQFPDLHSELNLSSLELGDSALYFCASSRDLTQETQYFGPGTRLLVL.

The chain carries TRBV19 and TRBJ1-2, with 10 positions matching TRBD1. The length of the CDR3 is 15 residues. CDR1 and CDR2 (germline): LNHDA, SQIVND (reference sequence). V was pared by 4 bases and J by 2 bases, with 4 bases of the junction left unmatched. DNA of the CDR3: TGTGCCAGTAGTAGAGGGACAGGGGACAACTATGGCTACACCTTC. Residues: CASSRGTGDNYGYTF.

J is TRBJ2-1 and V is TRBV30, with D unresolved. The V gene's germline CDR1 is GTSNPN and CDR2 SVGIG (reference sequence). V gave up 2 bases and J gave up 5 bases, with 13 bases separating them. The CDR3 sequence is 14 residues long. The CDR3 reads CAWSTVQRDNEQFF. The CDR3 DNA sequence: TGTGCCTGGAGTACTGTGCAGCGAGACAATGAGCAGTTCTTC.

The CDR3 sequence: CASGRDRTTNEKLFF. The CDR3 coding sequence is TGTGCCAGCGGACGGGACAGGACAACTAATGAAAAACTGTTTTTT. V usage is TRBV6-1 and J usage is TRBJ1-4, with 8 bases matching TRBD1. The CDR3 contains 15 residues. Germline V CDR1 and CDR2: MNHNS, SASEGT. The V gene end was trimmed by 8 bases and the J gene end by 0 bases; junction bases not matched to a gene: 5.

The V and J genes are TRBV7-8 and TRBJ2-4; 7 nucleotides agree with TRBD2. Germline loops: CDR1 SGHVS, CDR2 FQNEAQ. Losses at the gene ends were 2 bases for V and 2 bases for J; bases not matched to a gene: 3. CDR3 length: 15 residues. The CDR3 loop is CASSLSGGPKNIQYF. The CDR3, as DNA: TGTGCCAGCAGCTTATCGGGGGGTCCCAAAAACATTCAGTACTTC.

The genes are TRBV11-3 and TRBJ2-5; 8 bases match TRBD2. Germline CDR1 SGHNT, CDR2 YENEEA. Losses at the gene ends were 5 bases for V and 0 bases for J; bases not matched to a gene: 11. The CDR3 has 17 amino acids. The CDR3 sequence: CASSNLVTSGYQETQYF. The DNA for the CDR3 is TGTGCCAGCAGCAATTTGGTCACTAGCGGATACCAAGAGACCCAGTACTTC.

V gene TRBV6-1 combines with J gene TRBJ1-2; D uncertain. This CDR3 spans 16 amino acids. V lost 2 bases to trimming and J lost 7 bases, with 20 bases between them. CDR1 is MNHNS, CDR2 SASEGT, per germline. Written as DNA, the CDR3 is TGTGCCAGCAGTGAACTAAACCGACAAGGAGGAAGTGGCTACACCTTC. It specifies CASSELNRQGGSGYTF.

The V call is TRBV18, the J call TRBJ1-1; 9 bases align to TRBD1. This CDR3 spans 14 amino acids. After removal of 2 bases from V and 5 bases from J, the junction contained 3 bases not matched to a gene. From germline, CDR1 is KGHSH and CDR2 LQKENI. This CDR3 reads CASSPADRGTEAFF. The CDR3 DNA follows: TGTGCCAGCTCACCAGCGGACAGGGGAACTGAAGCTTTCTTT. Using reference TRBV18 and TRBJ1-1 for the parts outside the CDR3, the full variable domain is NAGVMQNPRHLVRRRGQEARLRCSPMKGHSHVYWYRQLPEEGLKFMVYLQKENIIDESGMPKERFSAEFPKEGPSILRIQQVVRGDSAAYFCASSPADRGTEAFFGQGTRLTVV.

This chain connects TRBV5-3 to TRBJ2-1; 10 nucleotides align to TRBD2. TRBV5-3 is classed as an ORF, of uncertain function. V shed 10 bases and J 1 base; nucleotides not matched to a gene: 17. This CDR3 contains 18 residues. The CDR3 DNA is TGTGCCGGCCGACCGGGGGCTAGCGGGAGAGCGTCCTACAATGAGCAGTTCTTC. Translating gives CAGRPGASGRASYNEQFF.

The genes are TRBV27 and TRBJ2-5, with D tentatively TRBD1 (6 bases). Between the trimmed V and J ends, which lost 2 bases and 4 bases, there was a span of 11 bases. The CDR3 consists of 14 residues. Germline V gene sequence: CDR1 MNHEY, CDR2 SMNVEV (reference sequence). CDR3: CASSLEQGAETQYF. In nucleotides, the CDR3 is TGTGCCAGCAGTTTAGAACAGGGCGCAGAGACCCAGTACTTC.

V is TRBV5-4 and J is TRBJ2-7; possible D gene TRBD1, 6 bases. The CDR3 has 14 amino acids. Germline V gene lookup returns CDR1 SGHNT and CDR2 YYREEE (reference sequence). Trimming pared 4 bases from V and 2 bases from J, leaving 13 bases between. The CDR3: CASSAGTFAYEQYF. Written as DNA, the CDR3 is TGTGCCAGCAGCGCCGGGACATTTGCCTACGAGCAGTACTTC.

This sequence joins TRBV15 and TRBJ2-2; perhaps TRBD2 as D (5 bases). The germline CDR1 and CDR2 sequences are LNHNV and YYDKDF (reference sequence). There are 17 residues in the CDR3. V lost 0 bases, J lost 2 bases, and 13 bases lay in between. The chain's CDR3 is CATSRDGGRTNTGELFF. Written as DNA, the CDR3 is TGTGCCACCAGCAGAGATGGAGGCAGGACCAACACCGGGGAGCTGTTTTTT.

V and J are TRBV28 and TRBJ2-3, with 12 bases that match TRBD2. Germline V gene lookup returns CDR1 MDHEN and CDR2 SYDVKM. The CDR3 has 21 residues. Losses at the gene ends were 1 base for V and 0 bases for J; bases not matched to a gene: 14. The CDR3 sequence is CASSLFDRATSGRLSTDTQYF. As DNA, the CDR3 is TGTGCCAGCAGTTTATTCGACAGGGCAACTAGCGGGAGGCTGAGCACAGATACGCAGTATTTT.

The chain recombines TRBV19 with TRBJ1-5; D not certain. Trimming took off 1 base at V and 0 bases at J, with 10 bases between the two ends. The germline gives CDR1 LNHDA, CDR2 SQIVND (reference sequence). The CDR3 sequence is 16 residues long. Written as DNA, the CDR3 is TGTGCCAGTAGTATAGGCTACAGCAATAGCAATCAGCCCCAGCATTTT. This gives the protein CASSIGYSNSNQPQHF.

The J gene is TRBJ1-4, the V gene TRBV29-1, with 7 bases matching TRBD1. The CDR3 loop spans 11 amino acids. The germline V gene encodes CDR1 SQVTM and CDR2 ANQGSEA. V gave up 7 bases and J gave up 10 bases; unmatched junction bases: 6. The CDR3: CSASRGRKLFF. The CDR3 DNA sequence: TGCAGCGCCTCCAGGGGGAGAAAACTGTTTTTT.

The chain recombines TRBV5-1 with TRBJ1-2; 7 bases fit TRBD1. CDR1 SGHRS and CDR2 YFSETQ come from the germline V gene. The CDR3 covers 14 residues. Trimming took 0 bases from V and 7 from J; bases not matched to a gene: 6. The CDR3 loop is CASSLVGGDSGYTF. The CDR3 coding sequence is TGCGCCAGCAGCTTGGTAGGGGGCGATTCTGGCTACACCTTC.